Listed below are T cell receptor beta chains from one sample, sequenced in a study of blood T cell repertoires in COVID-19. Assay used: immunoSEQ multiplex PCR; TCRdb lists only in-frame clones, some missing. The sample consists of roughly 180,000 clones, 81% of them appearing once. Input material: PBMCs or T cells enriched from blood (not recorded which). The source of these receptors is a woman aged 40 to 55 with acute COVID-19. The CDR3 runs from the conserved cysteine through the conserved F or W. D genes are given only for firm matches. The size of a clone is reported for some rows only, either as once, few or many, or as a class for expanded clones.

D,V,size,J,CDR3,DNA
TRBD1,TRBV27,many,TRBJ1-1,CASSKQGLGRAEAFF,TGTGCCAGCAGTAAACAGGGGCTCGGGCGGGCTGAAGCTTTCTTT
TRBD1,TRBV18,once,TRBJ1-3,CASSAEDRAGNTIYF,TGTGCCAGCTCAGCAGAGGACAGGGCTGGAAACACCATATATTTT
NA,TRBV5-1,NA,TRBJ2-3,CASSLAPRTTKSTDTQYF,TGCGCCAGCAGCTTGGCACCCCGGACTACAAAAAGCACAGATACGCAGTATTTT
NA,TRBV5-5,NA,TRBJ1-2,CASSLSSGSIYGYTF,TGTGCCAGCAGCTTGTCCTCAGGGTCCATCTATGGCTACACCTTC
TRBD2,TRBV25-1,NA,TRBJ2-3,CASSEPGLAGVFTQYF,TGTGCCAGCAGCGAACCGGGACTAGCGGGAGTTTTTACGCAGTATTTT
NA,TRBV5-4,NA,TRBJ1-1,CASSPGGVAWLNEAFF,TGTGCCAGCAGCCCGGGGGGGGTGGCGTGGTTAAATGAAGCTTTCTTT
NA,TRBV6-1,NA,TRBJ2-3,CASSESGATTDTQYF,TGTGCCAGCAGTGAGTCAGGGGCCACCACAGATACGCAGTATTTT
TRBD2,TRBV7-2,NA,TRBJ2-1,CASSPGLAGYNEQFF,TGTGCCAGCAGCCCTGGACTAGCGGGGTACAATGAGCAGTTCTTC
NA,TRBV3-1/TRBV3-2,few,TRBJ1-5,CASSSFGSHQPQHF,TGTGCCAGCAGTTCCTTTGGGAGTCATCAGCCCCAGCATTTT
TRBD2,TRBV3-1/TRBV3-2,few,TRBJ2-1,CASSQEGLGVHFRQFF,TGTGCCAGCAGCCAAGAAGGACTAGGGGTACACTTTAGGCAGTTCTTC
NA,TRBV2,NA,TRBJ1-5,CASRQGSGNQPQHF,TGTGCCAGCAGGCAGGGCTCCGGCAATCAGCCCCAGCATTTT
TRBD1,TRBV6-5,NA,TRBJ1-1,CASSSNDRGQAFF,TGTGCCAGCAGCTCCAATGACAGGGGACAAGCTTTCTTT
NA,TRBV11-2,NA,TRBJ1-2,CASSPYDSAYGYTF,TGTGCCAGCAGCCCCTACGACAGTGCCTATGGCTACACCTTC
NA,TRBV15,few,TRBJ2-2,CATSRDKGSGTGELFF,TGTGCCACCAGCAGAGACAAGGGATCGGGGACCGGGGAGCTGTTTTTT
NA,TRBV25-1,medium-sized,TRBJ1-2,CASTPGGGTGYTF,TGTGCCAGCACCCCTGGTGGGGGGACTGGCTACACCTTC
TRBD2,TRBV6-5,NA,TRBJ2-7,CASRGEREIGYEQYF,TGTGCCAGCAGGGGGGAGCGGGAGATCGGCTACGAGCAGTACTTC
NA,TRBV19,NA,TRBJ2-5,CASSFRETQYF,TGTGCCAGTAGTTTTAGAGAGACCCAGTACTTC
TRBD2,TRBV7-9,NA,TRBJ2-1,CASSQASGSSYNEQFF,TGTGCCAGCAGCCAGGCTAGCGGGAGCTCCTACAATGAGCAGTTCTTC
TRBD1,TRBV7-8,NA,TRBJ1-1,CASSLGDSEAFF,TGTGCCAGCAGCTTAGGGGACAGTGAAGCTTTCTTT
NA,TRBV18,NA,TRBJ1-5,CASSPGVNNQPQHF,TGTGCCAGCTCACCGGGAGTAAATAATCAGCCCCAGCATTTT
NA,TRBV12-5,NA,TRBJ1-1,CASGSTGRVQGAFF,TGTGCTAGTGGTTCAACTGGACGGGTCCAGGGCGCTTTCTTT
NA,TRBV2,once,TRBJ1-5,CASSGSGVNQPQHF,TGTGCCAGCAGTGGTTCAGGGGTAAATCAGCCCCAGCATTTT
NA,TRBV5-6,NA,TRBJ1-5,CASSSRGGAVGSNQPQHF,TGTGCCAGCAGCTCCAGGGGAGGGGCCGTCGGTAGCAATCAGCCCCAGCATTTT
TRBD1,TRBV27,NA,TRBJ1-4,CASRNRQGPGEKLFF,TGTGCCAGCAGAAACAGACAGGGGCCGGGGGAAAAACTGTTTTTT
NA,TRBV19,NA,TRBJ2-2,CASSIALAVQTGELFF,TGTGCCAGTAGTATAGCTTTGGCGGTTCAGACCGGGGAGCTGTTTTTT
TRBD1,TRBV28,few,TRBJ2-5,CASSLAGQGARETQYF,TGTGCCAGCAGTTTAGCGGGACAGGGGGCGCGGGAGACCCAGTACTTC
NA,TRBV27,NA,TRBJ1-5,CASRLGRVSNQPQHF,TGTGCCAGCAGACTGGGGAGGGTGAGCAATCAGCCCCAGCATTTT
NA,TRBV4-1,NA,TRBJ2-7,CASSQERLPTRAGPPTYEQYF,TGCGCCAGCAGCCAAGAAAGGTTACCAACGAGGGCGGGTCCCCCTACCTACGAGCAGTACTTC
NA,TRBV7-9,NA,TRBJ1-1,CASSLTSDPGTEAFF,TGTGCCAGCAGCTTAACCTCAGACCCGGGCACTGAAGCTTTCTTT
NA,TRBV7-3,once,TRBJ2-2,CASSPRGRETGELFF,TGTGCCAGCAGCCCCCGGGGGCGGGAGACCGGGGAGCTGTTTTTT
TRBD1,TRBV3-1/TRBV3-2,NA,TRBJ1-2,CASSQRGGRDGYTF,TGTGCCAGCAGCCAACGAGGGGGCAGGGATGGCTACACCTTC
NA,TRBV5-1,NA,TRBJ1-2,CASGLTGYGYTF,TGCGCCAGCGGATTGACTGGCTATGGCTACACCTTC
TRBD2,TRBV14,NA,TRBJ2-5,CASSPGDYSQETQYF,TGTGCCAGCAGCCCGGGGGACTACTCTCAAGAGACCCAGTACTTC
TRBD2,TRBV7-9,NA,TRBJ2-4,CASSHTSAAKNIQYF,TGTGCCAGCAGCCATACTAGCGCGGCCAAAAACATTCAGTACTTC
TRBD2,TRBV7-9,NA,TRBJ2-4,CASSQTTMGLVGNIQYF,TGTGCCAGCAGCCAGACAACAATGGGACTAGTGGGTAACATTCAGTACTTC
NA,TRBV6-4,NA,TRBJ2-2,CASSDSAFGAGELFF,TGTGCCAGCAGTGACTCTGCTTTTGGAGCCGGGGAGCTGTTTTTT
NA,TRBV12-3/TRBV12-4,NA,TRBJ2-2,CASSLGTTGELFF,TGTGCCAGCAGTTTAGGGACAACCGGGGAGCTGTTTTTT
TRBD2,TRBV11-2,once,TRBJ2-1,CASSLMTSGSYNEQFF,TGTGCCAGCAGCTTAATGACTAGCGGGAGTTACAATGAGCAGTTCTTC
TRBD1,TRBV27,NA,TRBJ1-1,CASGRQGNTEAFF,TGTGCCAGCGGACGACAGGGGAACACTGAAGCTTTCTTT
TRBD2,TRBV4-2,NA,TRBJ2-7,CASSQDLREGVEQYF,TGTGCCAGCAGCCAAGATCTACGGGAGGGCGTCGAGCAGTACTTC
TRBD2,TRBV7-9,NA,TRBJ2-5,CASSLTSGTHETQYF,TGTGCCAGCAGCCTGACTAGCGGGACGCACGAGACCCAGTACTTC
TRBD1,TRBV2,NA,TRBJ1-2,CASSEAPDRGLYGYTF,TGTGCCAGCAGTGAAGCGCCTGACAGGGGCTTGTATGGCTACACCTTC
TRBD2,TRBV5-1,NA,TRBJ2-1,CASSWGPSGELYNEQFF,TGCGCCAGCAGCTGGGGCCCTAGCGGAGAACTCTACAATGAGCAGTTCTTC
NA,TRBV20-1,NA,TRBJ1-2,CSLFGYGYTF,TGCAGTCTTTTCGGGTATGGCTACACCTTC
TRBD1,TRBV7-9,NA,TRBJ2-5,CASSLGQGQETQYF,TGTGCCAGCAGCCTTGGACAGGGGCAAGAGACCCAGTACTTC
NA,TRBV7-2,NA,TRBJ2-1,CASSLPAYSEQFF,TGTGCCAGCAGCTTACCCGCCTACAGTGAGCAGTTCTTC
NA,TRBV12-5,many,TRBJ2-2,CASGSGRGLAAGRYGELFF,TGTGCTAGTGGTTCCGGGCGAGGGTTAGCGGCGGGGAGATACGGGGAGCTGTTTTTT
NA,TRBV5-8,NA,TRBJ1-5,CASSFGSYTQPQHF,TGTGCCAGCAGCTTTGGTTCCTATACCCAGCCCCAGCATTTT
TRBD1,TRBV2,NA,TRBJ2-4,CASSGDRNIQYF,TGTGCCAGCAGTGGGGACAGAAACATTCAGTACTTC
NA,TRBV7-2,NA,TRBJ1-2,CASSFFGQSLGGYTF,TGTGCCAGCAGCTTTTTCGGACAGTCCCTCGGTGGCTACACCTTC
TRBD1,TRBV7-9,NA,TRBJ1-1,CASSRHIQGEAFF,TGTGCCAGCAGCCGACATATACAGGGGGAAGCTTTCTTT